This record covers a single T cell receptor beta chain. This record comes from a study of CXCR3-negative and CXCR3-positive naive CD8 T cells. The CDR3 totals 16 residues. Germline V gene sequence: CDR1 SNHLY, CDR2 FYNNEI. Carrying UMI labels, the TRB cDNA libraries were prepared through 5' RACE. Reprocessing the 5' RACE reads, TCRdb reports a single entry for every CDR3 protein and omits DNA. This sample carries some 130,000 distinct CDR3 sequences, with 0.25% to 0.35% going to the ten biggest clones. The gene calls are TRBV2 and TRBJ2-7. Sequenced input: naive CXCR3- CD8+ T cells from blood. Subset meaning: CD45RO-CCR7+CD27+CD95- naive CD8+ T cells lacking CXCR3 (TNR3-). The TCR was taken from a human donor in good health. Some clones in this sample may be carry-over from other donors' samples. CDR3 sequence: CASSTHPDRGPYEQYF.